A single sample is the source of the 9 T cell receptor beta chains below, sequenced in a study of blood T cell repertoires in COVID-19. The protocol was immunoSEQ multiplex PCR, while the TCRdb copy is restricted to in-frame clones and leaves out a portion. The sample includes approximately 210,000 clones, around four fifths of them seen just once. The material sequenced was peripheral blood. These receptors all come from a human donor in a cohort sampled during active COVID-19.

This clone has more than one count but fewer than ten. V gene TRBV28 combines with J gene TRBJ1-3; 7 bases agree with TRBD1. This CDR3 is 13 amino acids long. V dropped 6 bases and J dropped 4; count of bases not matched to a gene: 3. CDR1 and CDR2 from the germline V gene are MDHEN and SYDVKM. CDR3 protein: CASSLGQGNTIYF. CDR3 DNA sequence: TGTGCCAGCAGCCTGGGACAGGGAAACACCATATATTTT.

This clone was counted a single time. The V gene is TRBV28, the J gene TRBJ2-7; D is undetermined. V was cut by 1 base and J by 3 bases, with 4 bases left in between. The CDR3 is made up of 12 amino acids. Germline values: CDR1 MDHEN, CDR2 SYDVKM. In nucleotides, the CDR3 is TGTGCCAGCAGTTTATCTAACTACGAGCAGTACTTC. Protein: CASSLSNYEQYF.

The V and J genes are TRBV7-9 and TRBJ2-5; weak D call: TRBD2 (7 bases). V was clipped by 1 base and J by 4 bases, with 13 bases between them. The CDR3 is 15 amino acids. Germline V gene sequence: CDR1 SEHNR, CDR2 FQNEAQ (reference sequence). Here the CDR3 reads CASSLGGGGAETQYF. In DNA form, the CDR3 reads TGTGCCAGCAGCTTAGGGGGCGGGGGCGCAGAGACCCAGTACTTC.

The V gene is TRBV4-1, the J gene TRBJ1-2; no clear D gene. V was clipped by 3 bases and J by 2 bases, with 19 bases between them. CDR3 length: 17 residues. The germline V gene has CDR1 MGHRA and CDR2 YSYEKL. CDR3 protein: CASSQWRVGPRNYGYTF. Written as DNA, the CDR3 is TGCGCCAGCAGCCAGTGGAGGGTGGGCCCTAGGAACTATGGCTACACCTTC.

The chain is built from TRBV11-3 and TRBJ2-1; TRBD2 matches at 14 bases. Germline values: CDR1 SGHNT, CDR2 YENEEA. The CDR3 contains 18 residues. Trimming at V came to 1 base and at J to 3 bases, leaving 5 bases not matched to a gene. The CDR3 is CASSLVGTSGSDYNEQFF. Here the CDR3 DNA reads TGTGCCAGCAGCTTAGTTGGGACTAGCGGGAGCGACTACAATGAGCAGTTCTTC.

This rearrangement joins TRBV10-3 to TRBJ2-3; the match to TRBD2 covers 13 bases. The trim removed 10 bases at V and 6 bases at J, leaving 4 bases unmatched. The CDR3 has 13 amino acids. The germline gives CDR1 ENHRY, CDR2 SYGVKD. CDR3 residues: CATTSGRRDTQYF. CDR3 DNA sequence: TGTGCCACGACTAGCGGGAGGAGGGATACGCAGTATTTT.

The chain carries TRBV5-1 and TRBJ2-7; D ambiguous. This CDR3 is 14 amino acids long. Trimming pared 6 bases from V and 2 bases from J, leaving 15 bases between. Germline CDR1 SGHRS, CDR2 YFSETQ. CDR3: CASTPSTVTYEQYF. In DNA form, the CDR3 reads TGCGCCAGCACTCCGTCAACAGTTACCTACGAGCAGTACTTC.

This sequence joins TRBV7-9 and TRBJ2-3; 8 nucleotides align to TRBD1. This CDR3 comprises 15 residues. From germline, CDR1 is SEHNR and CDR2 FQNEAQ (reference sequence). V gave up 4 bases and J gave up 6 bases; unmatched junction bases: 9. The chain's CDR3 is CASSSRTGNDDTQYF. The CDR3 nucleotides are TGTGCCAGCAGCTCCAGGACAGGGAATGACGATACGCAGTATTTT.

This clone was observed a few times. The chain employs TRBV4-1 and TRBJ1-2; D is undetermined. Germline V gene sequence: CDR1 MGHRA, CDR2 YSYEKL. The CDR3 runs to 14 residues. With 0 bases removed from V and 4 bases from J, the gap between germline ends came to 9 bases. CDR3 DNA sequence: TGCGCCAGCAGCCAAGAAGCGGGCAGCTATGGCTACACCTTC. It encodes CASSQEAGSYGYTF.